This T cell receptor beta chain was observed in a study of T cells after yellow fever vaccination. Study at large: Preparation used SMART-Seq v4 Ultra Low Input for the low-cell-number fractions.

This clonotype has a count of ten or more. Its antigen remains unidentified. The ends lost 0 bases at V and 4 bases at J; junction bases unmatched: 4. The germline gives CDR1 MNHEY, CDR2 SVGEGT. The CDR3 is 16 amino acids. 5'RACE template switching generated TCR cDNA, adding a universal primer site and UMIs. From the 5' RACE reads, TCRdb called clonotypes with MiXCR, one entry per CDR3 protein. The table shows about 58,000 distinct CDR3 sequences, with around 6.9% occurring only once. Overall study results and limits: It was a weaker secondary response, yet one that peaked faster, at day 5 versus 15.

This TCR came from a man aged 18 to 30 who received the YFV17D yellow fever vaccine. The chain couples TRBV6-2 or TRBV6-3 to TRBJ2-2; 8 bases match TRBD2. The source was CD8+ T cells sorted from PBMCs, collected on the day of the first yellow fever vaccination. The CDR3 spells CASSYSRAGVTGELFF. The CDR3 coding sequence is TGTGCCAGCAGTTACTCCCGAGCGGGGGTCACCGGGGAGCTGTTTTTT.